This TCR beta chain was captured by sequencing in a study of blood T cell repertoires in COVID-19. Looking at the study overall: Spain, Italy and the United States supplied samples that represented acute and convalescent COVID-19.

Only in-frame clones appear in the TCRdb table, and some are missing; sequencing was by immunoSEQ multiplex PCR. Of a few hundred thousand clones detected, roughly 87% appear once; the ten largest clones hold 8% to 9.5%. V trimming: 6 bases; J trimming: 4 bases; junction bases outside the gene matches: 6. Germline CDR1 LNHDA, CDR2 SQIVND (reference sequence). The CDR3 has 14 residues. In terms of age and location, participants ranged from about 18 to 89 years and lived in about two dozen US areas. The material sequenced was PBMCs or T cells enriched from blood (not recorded which). This TCR derives from a woman aged 18-29 years who had recovered from COVID-19. The V gene is TRBV19, the J gene TRBJ1-2, with 9 positions matching TRBD1. The CDR3 DNA reads as TGTGCCAGTAGCAGGACAGGGGCCAGCTATGGCTACACCTTC. This translates into CASSRTGASYGYTF.